The 23 T cell receptor beta chains below come from one sample, sequenced in a study of T cells in Graves' hyperthyroidism and ophthalmopathy. TCR beta CDR3 regions were amplified from RNA transcripts. When the TCR CDR3 underwent first-round RT-PCR, the HTBI primer set was used. TCRdb passed the multiplex PCR reads through MiXCR, listing each CDR3 protein once. The repertoire has hundreds of thousands of distinct CDR3 sequences, 15% to 19% of them found once; the top ten carry 12% to 15%. Sequencing input: blood. These receptors all stem from a woman in her late teens or twenties with Graves' hyperthyroidism.

This clonotype was recorded many times. The chain links TRBV18 to TRBJ1-1, with D hard to call. Germline CDR1 reads KGHSH; CDR2 reads LQKENI. Trimming cost V 8 bases and J 3 bases, with 7 bases left between them. The CDR3 is 11 amino acids. CDR3 DNA: TGTGCCAGCGCCGGGGACACTGAAGCTTTCTTT. Its protein product is CASAGDTEAFF. Together with reference TRBV18 and TRBJ1-1, the CDR3 gives the full variable domain: NAGVMQNPRHLVRRRGQEARLRCSPMKGHSHVYWYRQLPEEGLKFMVYLQKENIIDESGMPKERFSAEFPKEGPSILRIQQVVRGDSAAYFCASAGDTEAFFGQGTRLTVV.

This clonotype appeared many times. The rearrangement joins TRBV20-1 to TRBJ2-3; 8 bases fit TRBD2. J gave up 0 bases and V 4 bases, and 6 bases lay outside the gene matches. Germline V lookup: CDR1 DFQATT, CDR2 SNEGSKA (reference sequence). The CDR3 sequence is 15 residues long. The DNA for the CDR3 is TGCAGTGCTATCCCCACTAGCGGAAGCACAGATACGCAGTATTTT. Translating it yields CSAIPTSGSTDTQYF.

This clonotype was detected ten times or more. The chain is built from TRBV29-1 and TRBJ2-7; TRBD1 aligns across 9 bases. Germline-derived CDR1 and CDR2 are SQVTM and ANQGSEA. The trim removed 4 bases at V and 7 bases at J, leaving 5 bases unmatched. The CDR3 runs to 12 residues. CDR3 sequence reads: CSVAGTGIEQYF. The CDR3 DNA reads TGCAGCGTTGCCGGGACAGGGATTGAGCAGTACTTC.

Worth noting for this clonotype: A much larger clone differs from this one at a single base, so this may be a read error. The genes are TRBV28 and TRBJ1-2; D is ambiguous. CDR1 is MDHEN, CDR2 SYDVKM, per germline. This CDR3 region has 13 residues. V shed 6 bases and J shed 4 bases, with 12 bases lying between them. In DNA form, the CDR3 reads TGTGCCAGCAGCACGGGGTTGGTCTATGGCTACACCTTC. It codes for CASSTGLVYGYTF.

This clonotype appeared many times. As DNA, the CDR3 is TGTGCCAGCAGCTTGAAGCGGGGAGAACAAGAGACCCAGTACTTC. It is translated as CASSLKRGEQETQYF. The genes are TRBV7-6 and TRBJ2-5, with TRBD2 matching 7 bases. This CDR3 is built from 15 residues. Germline assignment: CDR1 SGHVS and CDR2 FNYEAQ. V was pared by 3 bases and J by 2 bases, with 6 bases of the junction left unmatched.

In this sample, this clonotype turned up once. This sequence joins TRBV7-9 and TRBJ2-2; D unresolved. V was shortened by 4 bases and J by 1 base, with 16 bases between the two germline ends. This CDR3 spans 17 amino acids. Germline loops: CDR1 SEHNR, CDR2 FQNEAQ (reference sequence). The CDR3 region has the DNA TGTGCCAGCAGCTCATTCGGTGGAGTGCGGAACACCGGGGAGCTGTTTTTT. It codes for CASSSFGGVRNTGELFF.

Ten or more counts support this clonotype. This chain uses TRBV20-1 with TRBJ2-5; no clear D gene. The ends were cut back, 0 bases at V and 4 bases at J, with 0 bases in the middle. This CDR3 contains 10 residues. Germline loops: CDR1 DFQATT, CDR2 SNEGSKA (reference sequence). CDR3 amino acids: CSAREETQYF. Here the CDR3 DNA reads TGCAGTGCTAGAGAAGAGACCCAGTACTTC.

This clonotype came up many times. The CDR3 protein is CASSQVSGRYTEAFF. CDR3 coding DNA: TGTGCCAGCAGCCAAGTTTCGGGCAGATACACTGAAGCTTTCTTT. This chain links TRBV3-1 with TRBJ1-1; D remains ambiguous. Looked up from germline, CDR1 is LGHDT and CDR2 is YNNKEL (reference sequence). This CDR3 has 15 residues. The V end lost 1 base, the J end lost 3 bases, and 12 bases lay between the germline ends.

The V call is TRBV6-1, the J call TRBJ1-5; D call uncertain. The CDR3 spans 13 residues. V lost 8 bases and J lost 2, with 10 bases in between. Germline CDR1 reads MNHNS; CDR2 reads SASEGT. DNA for the CDR3: TGTGCCAGCGGGTCTTACGGCAATCAGCCCCAGCATTTT. It yields the protein CASGSYGNQPQHF.

This clonotype was found once. The V gene is TRBV20-1, the J gene TRBJ2-5; TRBD2 aligns across 8 bases. V trimming: 0 bases; J trimming: 5 bases; junction bases outside the gene matches: 5. The germline CDR1 and CDR2 sequences are DFQATT and SNEGSKA (reference sequence). This CDR3 contains 14 residues. In DNA, the CDR3 is TGCAGTGCTAGAGACGGGGGGGGCATGGAGACCCAGTACTTC. Translated: CSARDGGGMETQYF.

The sample holds a few counts of this clonotype. The chain has TRBV27 and TRBJ2-7, with D hard to call. V was clipped by 3 bases and J by 4 bases, with 7 bases between them. The germline V gene encodes CDR1 MNHEY and CDR2 SMNVEV (reference sequence). CDR3 length equals 12 residues. The CDR3 bases are TGTGCCAGCAGTTTTCAAGGTTACGAGCAGTACTTC. Protein product: CASSFQGYEQYF.

This clonotype occurred a few times. This chain uses TRBV28 with TRBJ2-7, with D maybe TRBD2 (5 bases). The ends were cut back, 8 bases at V and 3 bases at J, with 14 bases in the middle. Germline V gene sequence: CDR1 MDHEN, CDR2 SYDVKM. This CDR3 comprises 13 residues. CDR3: CASEGGGDYEQYF. Here the CDR3 DNA reads TGTGCCAGCGAAGGAGGCGGAGACTACGAGCAGTACTTC. The variable domain in full, completed from reference TRBV28 and TRBJ2-7, reads DVKVTQSSRYLVKRTGEKVFLECVQDMDHENMFWYRQDPGLGLRLIYFSYDVKMKEKGDIPEGYSVSREKKERFSLILESASTNQTSMYLCASEGGGDYEQYFGPGTRLTVT.

As DNA, the CDR3 is TGCAGTGCTAGGGCGGTCAGTATGAACACTGAAGCTTTCTTT. This translates into CSARAVSMNTEAFF. V usage is TRBV20-1 and J usage is TRBJ1-1; D not resolved. Germline values: CDR1 DFQATT, CDR2 SNEGSKA (reference sequence). Trimming left V 3 bases short and J 0 bases short, with 11 bases between. The CDR3 covers 14 residues.

This clonotype was counted only a few times. V and J are TRBV6-2 or TRBV6-3 and TRBJ2-2, with D hard to call. The V end was cut by 10 bases, the J end by 5 bases, with 11 bases between. Germline CDR1 and CDR2: MNHEY and SVGEGT. The CDR3 totals 12 residues. CDR3 nucleotides: TGTGCCACCAGCGTTTGGACCGGGGAGCTGTTTTTT. Its protein is CATSVWTGELFF.

This clonotype was counted ten times or more. This CDR3 is CASRDRGLITEAFF. In DNA, the CDR3 is TGTGCCAGCAGGGACAGGGGGCTTATTACTGAAGCTTTCTTT. The chain combines TRBV28 with TRBJ1-1; 11 positions match TRBD1. Trimming cost V 6 bases and J 5 bases; bases outside gene matches: 5. CDR1 MDHEN and CDR2 SYDVKM come from the germline V gene. This CDR3 spans 14 amino acids.

The CDR3 sequence: CAGSGQPFYGYTF. CDR3 DNA: TGTGCCGGCTCGGGACAGCCTTTCTATGGCTACACCTTC. This rearrangement joins TRBV6-1 to TRBJ1-2; 7 positions match TRBD1. CDR3 length equals 13 residues. The J segment lost 4 bases and the V segment lost 11 bases, leaving 10 bases of the junction unmatched. The germline gives CDR1 MNHNS, CDR2 SASEGT.

The V gene is TRBV7-3, the J gene TRBJ2-3, with 10 bases identical to TRBD2. This CDR3 has 17 residues. CDR1 SGHTA and CDR2 FQGTGA come from the germline V gene. Losses at the gene ends were 7 bases for V and 1 base for J; bases not matched to a gene: 11. CDR3 residues: CASTTPRGLAGTDTQYF. The CDR3 bases are TGTGCCAGCACCACCCCCAGAGGACTAGCGGGCACAGATACGCAGTATTTT. Together with reference TRBV7-3 and TRBJ2-3, the CDR3 gives the full variable domain: GAGVSQTPSNKVTEKGKYVELRCDPISGHTALYWYRQSLGQGPEFLIYFQGTGAADDSGLPNDRFFAVRPEGSVSTLKIQRTERGDSAVYLCASTTPRGLAGTDTQYFGPGTRLTVL.

The rearrangement links TRBV4-2 to TRBJ2-2, with D perhaps TRBD2 (5 bases). Germline V CDR1 and CDR2: LGHNA, YNFKEQ. Between the trimmed V and J ends, which lost 3 bases and 4 bases, there was a span of 24 bases. The CDR3 runs 19 residues. DNA for the CDR3: TGTGCCAGCAGCCATCGAAAATGGGAGCTAAGGTTTAGCACCGGGGAGCTGTTTTTT. It encodes CASSHRKWELRFSTGELFF.

This clonotype was counted at least ten times. This chain connects TRBV27 to TRBJ2-7; D is undetermined. Germline V gives CDR1 MNHEY, CDR2 SMNVEV (reference sequence). This CDR3 contains 13 residues. Trimming left V 1 base short and J 5 bases short, with 9 bases between. CDR3 amino acids: CASSLLDGDEQYF. The CDR3 DNA reads TGTGCCAGCAGTTTATTGGATGGCGACGAGCAGTACTTC.

The V and J genes are TRBV5-6 and TRBJ2-4; TRBD1 is a possible D gene (7 bases). The V gene lost 0 bases and the J gene lost 10 bases, with 14 bases spanning the gap. Germline V gives CDR1 SGHDT, CDR2 YYEEEE. This CDR3 has 14 amino acids. CDR3 loop: CASSLGQGGGIQYF. The CDR3 nucleotides read TGTGCCAGCAGCTTGGGTCAGGGGGGTGGGATTCAGTACTTC.

This clonotype was counted ten times or more. The chain links TRBV2 to TRBJ2-3; a weak D match, TRBD2 (6 bases). The germline V and J ends were trimmed by 6 bases and 1 base, with 11 bases remaining between them. The CDR3 runs 14 residues. Germline V CDR1 and CDR2: SNHLY, FYNNEI. CDR3 in amino acids: CASRRASGTDTQYF. CDR3 DNA: TGTGCCAGCAGGAGGGCTAGCGGCACAGATACGCAGTATTTT.

This clonotype was observed a few times. An end of the junction differs from the germline gene, which may be a read error. This rearrangement joins TRBV18 to TRBJ2-7, with D unresolved. Germline V gene sequence: CDR1 KGHSH, CDR2 LQKENI. The CDR3 sequence is 15 residues long. As DNA, the CDR3 is TGTGCCAGCTTACCAGTTGGCGTCGGAACCTACGAGCAGTACTTC. This codes for CASLPVGVGTYEQYF.

This clonotype was seen ten or more times. The V gene is TRBV11-2, the J gene TRBJ2-2; 7 bases are a match to TRBD1. V shed 5 bases and J 5 bases; nucleotides not matched to a gene: 5. CDR3 length equals 14 residues. Germline loops: CDR1 SGHAT, CDR2 FQNNGV. The CDR3 is CASSKTGSTGELFF. The CDR3 DNA reads as TGTGCCAGCAGCAAGACAGGGTCGACCGGGGAGCTGTTTTTT.